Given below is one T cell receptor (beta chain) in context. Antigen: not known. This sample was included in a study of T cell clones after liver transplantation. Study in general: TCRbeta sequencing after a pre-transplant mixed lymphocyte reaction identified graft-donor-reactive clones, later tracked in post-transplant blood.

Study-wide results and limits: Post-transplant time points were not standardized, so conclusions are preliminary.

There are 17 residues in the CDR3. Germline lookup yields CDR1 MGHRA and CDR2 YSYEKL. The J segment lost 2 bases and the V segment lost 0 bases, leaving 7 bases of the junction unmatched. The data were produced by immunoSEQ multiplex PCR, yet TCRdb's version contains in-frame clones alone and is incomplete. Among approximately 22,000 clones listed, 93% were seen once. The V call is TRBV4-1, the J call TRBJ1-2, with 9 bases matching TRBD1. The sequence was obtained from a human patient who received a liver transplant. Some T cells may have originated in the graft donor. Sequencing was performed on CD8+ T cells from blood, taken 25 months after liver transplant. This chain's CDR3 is CASSQDISGQGNYGYTF. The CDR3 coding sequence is TGCGCCAGCAGCCAAGATATATCGGGACAGGGCAACTATGGCTACACCTTC.